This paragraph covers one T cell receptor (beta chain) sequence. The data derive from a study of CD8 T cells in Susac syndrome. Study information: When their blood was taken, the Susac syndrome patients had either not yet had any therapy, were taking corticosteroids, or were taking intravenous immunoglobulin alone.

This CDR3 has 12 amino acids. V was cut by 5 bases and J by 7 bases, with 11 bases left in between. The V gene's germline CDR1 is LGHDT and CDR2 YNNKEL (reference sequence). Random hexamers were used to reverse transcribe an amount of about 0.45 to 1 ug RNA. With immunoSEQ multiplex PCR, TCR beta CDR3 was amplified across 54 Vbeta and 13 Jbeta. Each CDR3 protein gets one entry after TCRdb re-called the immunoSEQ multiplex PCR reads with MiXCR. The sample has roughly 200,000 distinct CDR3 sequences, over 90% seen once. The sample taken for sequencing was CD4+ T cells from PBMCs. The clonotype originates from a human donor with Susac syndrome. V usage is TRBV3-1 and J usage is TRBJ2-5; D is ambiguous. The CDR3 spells CASSVLSGTQYF. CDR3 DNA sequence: TGTGCCAGCAGCGTCTTAAGTGGGACCCAGTACTTC.